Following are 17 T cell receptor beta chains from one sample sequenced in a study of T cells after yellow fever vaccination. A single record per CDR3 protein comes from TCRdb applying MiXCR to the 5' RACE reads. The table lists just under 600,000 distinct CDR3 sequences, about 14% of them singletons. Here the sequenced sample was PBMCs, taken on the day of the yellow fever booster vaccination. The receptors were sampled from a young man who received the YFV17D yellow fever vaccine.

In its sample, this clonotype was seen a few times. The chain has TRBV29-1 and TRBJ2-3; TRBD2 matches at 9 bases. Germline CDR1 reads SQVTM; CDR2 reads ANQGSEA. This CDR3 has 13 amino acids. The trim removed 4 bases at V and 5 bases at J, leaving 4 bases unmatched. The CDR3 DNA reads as TGCAGCGTTGCCCTGACTAGCGGAGATACGCAGTATTTT. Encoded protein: CSVALTSGDTQYF.

DNA of the CDR3: TGTGCCAGCAGCCCGGACAGCCTAGCCAAAAACATTCAGTACTTC. Its protein product is CASSPDSLAKNIQYF. The rearrangement links TRBV7-9 to TRBJ2-4; D might be TRBD1 (6 bases). The length of the CDR3 is 15 residues. The V gene lost 5 bases and the J gene lost 0 bases, with 11 bases spanning the gap. Germline V gene sequence: CDR1 SEHNR, CDR2 FQNEAQ (reference sequence). Supplemented by reference TRBV7-9 and TRBJ2-4, the full variable domain reads DTGVSQNPRHKITKRGQNVTFRCDPISEHNRLYWYRQTLGQGPEFLTYFQNEAQLEKSRLLSDRFSAERPKGSFSTLEIQRTEQGDSAMYLCASSPDSLAKNIQYFGAGTRLSVL.

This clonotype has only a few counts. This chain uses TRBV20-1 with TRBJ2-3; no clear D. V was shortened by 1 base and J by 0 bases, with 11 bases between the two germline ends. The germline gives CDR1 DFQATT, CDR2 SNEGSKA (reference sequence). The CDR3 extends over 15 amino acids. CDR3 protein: CSARGGSSSTDTQYF. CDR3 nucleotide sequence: TGCAGTGCTAGAGGAGGTAGCTCGAGCACAGATACGCAGTATTTT.

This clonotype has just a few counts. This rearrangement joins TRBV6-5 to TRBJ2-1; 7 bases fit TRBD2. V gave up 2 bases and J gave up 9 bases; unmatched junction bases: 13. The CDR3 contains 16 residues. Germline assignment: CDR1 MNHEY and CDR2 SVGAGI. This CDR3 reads CASSYGLAESVSEQFF. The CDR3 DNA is TGTGCCAGCAGTTACGGCCTAGCGGAGTCCGTCAGTGAGCAGTTCTTC.

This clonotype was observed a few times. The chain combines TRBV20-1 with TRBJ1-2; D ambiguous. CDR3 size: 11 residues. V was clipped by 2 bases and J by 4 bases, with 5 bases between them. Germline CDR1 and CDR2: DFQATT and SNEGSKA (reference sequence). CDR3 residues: CSARYSYGYTF. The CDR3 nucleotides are TGCAGTGCTAGATACTCCTATGGCTACACCTTC.

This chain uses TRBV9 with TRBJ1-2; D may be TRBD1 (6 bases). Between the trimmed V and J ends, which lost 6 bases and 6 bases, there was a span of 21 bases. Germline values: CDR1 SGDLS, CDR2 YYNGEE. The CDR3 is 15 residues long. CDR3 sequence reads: CASTWSGGFGDGYTF. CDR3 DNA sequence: TGTGCCAGCACTTGGTCGGGGGGCTTTGGAGATGGCTACACCTTC. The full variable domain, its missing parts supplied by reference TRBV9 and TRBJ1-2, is DSGVTQTPKHLITATGQRVTLRCSPRSGDLSVYWYQQSLDQGLQFLIQYYNGEERAKGNILERFSAQQFPDLHSELNLSSLELGDSALYFCASTWSGGFGDGYTFGSGTRLTVV.

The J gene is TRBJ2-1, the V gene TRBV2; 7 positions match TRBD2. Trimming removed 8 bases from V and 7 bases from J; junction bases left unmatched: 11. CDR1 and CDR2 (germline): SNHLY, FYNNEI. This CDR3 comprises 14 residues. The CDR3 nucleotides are TGTGCCAGCGGGGAGCGGGGCATACTAAATGAGCAGTTCTTC. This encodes CASGERGILNEQFF.

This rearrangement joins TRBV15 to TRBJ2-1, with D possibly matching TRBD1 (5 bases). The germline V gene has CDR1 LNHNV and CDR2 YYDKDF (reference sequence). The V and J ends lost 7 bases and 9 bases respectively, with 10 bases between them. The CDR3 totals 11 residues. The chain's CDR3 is CATTGRGEQFF. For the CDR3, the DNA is TGTGCCACCACCGGAAGGGGTGAGCAGTTCTTC. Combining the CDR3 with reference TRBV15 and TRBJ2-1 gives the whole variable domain DAMVIQNPRYQVTQFGKPVTLSCSQTLNHNVMYWYQQKSSQAPKLLFHYYDKDFNNEADTPDNFQSRRPNTSFCFLDIRSPGLGDTAMYLCATTGRGEQFFGPGTRLTVL.

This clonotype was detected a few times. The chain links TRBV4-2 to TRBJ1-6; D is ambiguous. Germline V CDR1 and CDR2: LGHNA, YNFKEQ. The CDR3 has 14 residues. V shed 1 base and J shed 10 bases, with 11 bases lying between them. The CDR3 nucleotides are TGTGCCAGCAGCCAAGCGAAGGAGGGATCACCCCTCCACTTT. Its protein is CASSQAKEGSPLHF.

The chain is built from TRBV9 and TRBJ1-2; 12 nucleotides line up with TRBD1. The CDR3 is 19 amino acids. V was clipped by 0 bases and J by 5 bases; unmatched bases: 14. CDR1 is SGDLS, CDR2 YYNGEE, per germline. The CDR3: CASSVAPGGTGGVGYGYTF. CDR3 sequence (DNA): TGTGCCAGCAGCGTAGCCCCGGGGGGGACAGGGGGCGTAGGGTATGGCTACACCTTC. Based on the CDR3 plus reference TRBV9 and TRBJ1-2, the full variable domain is DSGVTQTPKHLITATGQRVTLRCSPRSGDLSVYWYQQSLDQGLQFLIQYYNGEERAKGNILERFSAQQFPDLHSELNLSSLELGDSALYFCASSVAPGGTGGVGYGYTFGSGTRLTVV.

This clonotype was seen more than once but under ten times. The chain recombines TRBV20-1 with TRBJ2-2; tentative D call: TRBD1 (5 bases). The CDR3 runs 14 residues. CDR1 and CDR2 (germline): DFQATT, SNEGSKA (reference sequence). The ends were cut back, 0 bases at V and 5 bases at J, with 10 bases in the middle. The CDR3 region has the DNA TGCAGTGCTAGAGACCCAGGGTGGACCGGGGAGCTGTTTTTT. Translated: CSARDPGWTGELFF.

This CDR3 reads CASSQAGTSGLSTDTQYF. The CDR3 nucleotides read TGCGCCAGCAGCCAGGCCGGGACTAGCGGCCTTAGCACAGATACGCAGTATTTT. The chain has TRBV4-3 and TRBJ2-3; 11 nucleotides agree with TRBD2. The CDR3 length is 18 residues. The V segment lost 3 bases and the J segment 0 bases; nucleotides outside the gene matches: 8. From germline, CDR1 is LGHNA and CDR2 YSLEER.

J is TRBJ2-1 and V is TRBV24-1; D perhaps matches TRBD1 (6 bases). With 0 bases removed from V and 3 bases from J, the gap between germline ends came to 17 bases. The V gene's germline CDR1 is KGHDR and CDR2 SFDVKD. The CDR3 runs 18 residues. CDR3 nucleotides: TGTGCCACCAGTGATTTGGGAACAACGGCAGGGGACTACAATGAGCAGTTCTTC. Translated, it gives CATSDLGTTAGDYNEQFF.

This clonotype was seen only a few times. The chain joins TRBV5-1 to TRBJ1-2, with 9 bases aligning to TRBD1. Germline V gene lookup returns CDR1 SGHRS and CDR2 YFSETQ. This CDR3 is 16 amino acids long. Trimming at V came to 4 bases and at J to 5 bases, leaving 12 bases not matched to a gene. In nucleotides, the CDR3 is TGCGCCAGCAGCAGTACCCATGGGACAGGGTCTTATGGCTACACCTTC. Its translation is CASSSTHGTGSYGYTF.

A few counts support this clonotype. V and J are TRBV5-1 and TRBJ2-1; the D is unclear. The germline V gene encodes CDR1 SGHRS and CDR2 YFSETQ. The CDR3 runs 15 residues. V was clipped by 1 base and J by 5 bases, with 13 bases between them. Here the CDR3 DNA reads TGCGCCAGCAGCTTGCTAGGTAAAGAGGACAATGAGCAGTTCTTC. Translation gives CASSLLGKEDNEQFF.

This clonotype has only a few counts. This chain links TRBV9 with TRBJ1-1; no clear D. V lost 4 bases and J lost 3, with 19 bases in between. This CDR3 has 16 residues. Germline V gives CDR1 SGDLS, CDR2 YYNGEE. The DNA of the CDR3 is TGTGCCAGCAGCCCTAGTCCGTTAACGGAGGACACTGAAGCTTTCTTT. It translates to CASSPSPLTEDTEAFF.

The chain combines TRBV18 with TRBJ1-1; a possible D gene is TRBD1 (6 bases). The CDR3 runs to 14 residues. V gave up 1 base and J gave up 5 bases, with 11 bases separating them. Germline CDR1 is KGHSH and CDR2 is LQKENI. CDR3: CASSPLQGGTEAFF. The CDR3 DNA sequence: TGTGCCAGCTCACCACTACAGGGAGGAACTGAAGCTTTCTTT.